The rows below give T cell receptor beta chains drawn from one sample of a study of blood T cell repertoires in COVID-19. The data were produced by immunoSEQ multiplex PCR, yet TCRdb's version contains in-frame clones alone and is incomplete. The table has fewer than 250,000 clones, around 80% seen once. The sample was PBMCs or T cells enriched from blood (not recorded which). All receptors derive from a woman in her thirties or forties with acute COVID-19. CDR3s include the opening cysteine and the closing phenylalanine or tryptophan. The D gene is left open where the match is weak. The listing skips clone size in some rows; elsewhere it reads once, few, many or a size class.

j_call	v_call	clone_size	d_call	cdr3_nt	cdr3_aa
TRBJ2-6	TRBV25-1	NA	NA	TGTGCCAGCGCCCTCGAGGGCCCCTCTGGGGCCAACGTCCTGACTTTC	CASALEGPSGANVLTF
TRBJ1-2	TRBV28	NA	TRBD1	TGTGCCAGCAGATACAGACAGGGAGCTAACTATGGCTACACCTTC	CASRYRQGANYGYTF
TRBJ2-2	TRBV19	NA	NA	TGTGCCAGTAGTGTAACAGGGAACACCGGGGAGCTGTTTTTT	CASSVTGNTGELFF
TRBJ1-5	TRBV27	NA	NA	TGTGCCAGCAGTTTACAGGGGCGCGAAAATCAGCCCCAGCATTTT	CASSLQGRENQPQHF
TRBJ2-1	TRBV20-1	NA	TRBD2	TGCAGTGCTAGTAGGCTAGCGGGGGGGAGGGGATACAATGAGCAGTTCTTC	CSASRLAGGRGYNEQFF
TRBJ1-5	TRBV28	NA	NA	TGTGCCAGCAGTACTATCCGGGGTCCCAATCAGCCCCAGCATTTT	CASSTIRGPNQPQHF
TRBJ2-3	TRBV27	NA	TRBD2	TGTGCCAGCAGTTTGGCGAATCCGGGACTAGCGGGAGGAAAAACTAGCACAGATACGCAGTATTTT	CASSLANPGLAGGKTSTDTQYF
TRBJ2-1	TRBV28	NA	NA	TGTGCCAGCAGTTTAATTCGAGAGGCCAATGAGCAGTTCTTC	CASSLIREANEQFF
TRBJ2-1	TRBV28	NA	TRBD1	TGTGCCAGCACCCAACTACCGGGACAGGGGGCTTATGAGCAGTTCTTC	CASTQLPGQGAYEQFF
TRBJ2-7	TRBV5-1	few	TRBD1	TGCGCCAGCAGCTTGGGACAGGGACCCTACGAGCAGTACTTC	CASSLGQGPYEQYF
TRBJ2-3	TRBV5-6	NA	NA	TGTGCCAGCAGCTTAGTTGAGGTGACAGATACGCAGTATTTT	CASSLVEVTDTQYF
TRBJ1-3	TRBV7-6	once	TRBD1	TGTGCCAGCAGCCCGAGGACAGGGGGACCTGGAAACACCATATATTTT	CASSPRTGGPGNTIYF
TRBJ2-3	TRBV3-1/TRBV3-2	NA	TRBD2	TGTGCCAGCAGCCTAGCGGGGGGGCCAACAGATACGCAGTATTTT	CASSLAGGPTDTQYF
TRBJ2-7	TRBV11-1	NA	TRBD2	TGTGCCAGCAGCTTACAGGCGGGAGGCCCCGGGGAGCAGTACTTC	CASSLQAGGPGEQYF
TRBJ2-4	TRBV5-1	NA	TRBD1	TGCGCCAGCAGCTTGTCGGGACAGGGGTTAAACATTCAGTACTTC	CASSLSGQGLNIQYF
TRBJ2-5	TRBV5-1	NA	NA	TGCGCCAGCAGTCCCTTTCAAGAGACCCAGTACTTC	CASSPFQETQYF
TRBJ2-7	TRBV12-3/TRBV12-4	NA	NA	TGTGCCAGCAGTTTAGTACGGACAGAAGAGAGGTACTTC	CASSLVRTEERYF
TRBJ2-3	TRBV6-5	NA	TRBD2	TGTGCCAGCCGGGTTGAGCGGGGTAGCACAGATACGCAGTATTTT	CASRVERGSTDTQYF
TRBJ2-5	TRBV18	NA	NA	TGTGCCAGCTCACGGGGCCGAGGGGGAGAGACCCAGTACTTC	CASSRGRGGETQYF
TRBJ1-1	TRBV5-4	NA	TRBD1	TGTGCCAGCAGCGAGACAGGGTGGGACACTGAAGCTTTCTTT	CASSETGWDTEAFF
TRBJ2-7	TRBV4-2	NA	NA	TGTGCCAGCAGCCAACAAGGTGGGGACACCTCCTACGAGCAGTACTTC	CASSQQGGDTSYEQYF
TRBJ1-4	TRBV7-9	NA	NA	TGTGCCAGCAGCCCGGGGGGCTTAACTAATGAAAAACTGTTTTTT	CASSPGGLTNEKLFF
TRBJ2-7	TRBV6-2/TRBV6-3	many	NA	TGTGCCAGCAGTTACACGAGGGCTCTCGCCTACGAGCAGTACTTC	CASSYTRALAYEQYF
TRBJ1-1	TRBV9	once	NA	TGTGCCAGCAGCGTAGGACTTGATGACACTGAAGCTTTCTTT	CASSVGLDDTEAFF
TRBJ1-6	TRBV28	NA	NA	TGTGCCAGCAGTCCCCCATCAGGGTTTGTTTCACCCCTCCACTTT	CASSPPSGFVSPLHF
TRBJ1-5	TRBV11-2	NA	TRBD1	TGTGCCAGCAGCGGAGGGACAGGGGGAGGTGATCAGCCCCAGCATTTT	CASSGGTGGGDQPQHF
TRBJ1-1	TRBV7-9	NA	NA	TGTGCCAGCAGCTTAACTCGGGGGGGAAAGAACACTGAAGCTTTCTTT	CASSLTRGGKNTEAFF
TRBJ1-5	TRBV2	NA	NA	TGTGCCAGCAGGGGGACATCCAATCAGCCCCAGCATTTT	CASRGTSNQPQHF
TRBJ1-1	TRBV11-2	NA	NA	TGTGCCAGCAGCTTCCTGGGGGCGAACACTGAAGCTTTCTTT	CASSFLGANTEAFF
TRBJ2-1	TRBV27	few	TRBD2	TGTGCCAGCGGACGACTAGCGGACTCCTACAATGAGCAGTTCTTC	CASGRLADSYNEQFF
TRBJ2-1	TRBV4-1	NA	NA	TGCGCCAGCAGCCAACCCTGGACTCTTAACAATGAGCAGTTCTTC	CASSQPWTLNNEQFF
TRBJ2-7	TRBV28	NA	TRBD1	TGTGCCAGCAGTTTTGGGCGACAGGGCAACTACGAGCAGTACTTC	CASSFGRQGNYEQYF
TRBJ2-5	TRBV5-4	NA	NA	TGTGCCAGCAGCATCCGACTAGATGGAGAGACCCAGTACTTC	CASSIRLDGETQYF
TRBJ1-5	TRBV3-1/TRBV3-2	NA	NA	TGTGCCAGCAGCCCGCATAGTAGCAATCAGCCCCAGCATTTT	CASSPHSSNQPQHF
TRBJ2-7	TRBV5-6	NA	TRBD2	TGTGCCAGCAAGCCCGGACTAGCGGGAGGGTACGAGCAGTACTTC	CASKPGLAGGYEQYF
TRBJ2-6	TRBV28	NA	TRBD1	TGTGCCAGCTCCAAACAGGGGTCTGGGGCCAACGTCCTGACTTTC	CASSKQGSGANVLTF
TRBJ1-2	TRBV19	NA	TRBD1	TGTGCCAGTCGTGGGACAGGGAGAGAGTATGGCTACACCTTC	CASRGTGREYGYTF
TRBJ1-1	TRBV5-4	NA	NA	TGTGCCAGCAGCTTGGAGGACAGGAACACTGAAGCTTTCTTT	CASSLEDRNTEAFF
TRBJ2-3	TRBV9	NA	TRBD1	TGTGCCAGCAGCGTATGGGTTCCGGGACAGGGGAGCACAGATACGCAGTATTTT	CASSVWVPGQGSTDTQYF
TRBJ2-5	TRBV6-2/TRBV6-3	NA	NA	TGTGCCAGCAGTTTCAGACTAACACAAGAGACCCAGTACTTC	CASSFRLTQETQYF
TRBJ2-5	TRBV24-1	NA	TRBD1	TGTGCCACCAGCGGGACAGGGGGACCCCACATCCAAGAGACCCAGTACTTC	CATSGTGGPHIQETQYF
TRBJ1-2	TRBV29-1	few	NA	TGCAGCGTTGAAGGGCGTAGGGGAGGATATAGTGGCTACACCTTC	CSVEGRRGGYSGYTF
TRBJ1-2	TRBV19	NA	TRBD1	TGTGCCAGTAGTACCCGGGACAGGGGGCGCGGGACCTATGGCTACACCTTC	CASSTRDRGRGTYGYTF